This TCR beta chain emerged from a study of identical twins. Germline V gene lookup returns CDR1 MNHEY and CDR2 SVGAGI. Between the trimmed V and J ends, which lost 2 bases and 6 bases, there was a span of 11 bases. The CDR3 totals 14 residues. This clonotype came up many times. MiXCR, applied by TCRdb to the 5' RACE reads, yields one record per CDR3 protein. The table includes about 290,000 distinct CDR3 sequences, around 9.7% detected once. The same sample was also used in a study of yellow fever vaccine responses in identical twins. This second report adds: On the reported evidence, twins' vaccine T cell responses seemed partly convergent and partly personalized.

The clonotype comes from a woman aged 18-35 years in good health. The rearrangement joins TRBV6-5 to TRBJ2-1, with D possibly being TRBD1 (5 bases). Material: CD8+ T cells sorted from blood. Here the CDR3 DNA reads TGTGCCAGCAGTTACCAGTCAGGGCCCAATGAGCAGTTCTTC. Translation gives CASSYQSGPNEQFF.